This TCR beta chain emerged from a study of T and B cells in COVID-19 patients. On the study more broadly: Recovered patients mostly had mild to moderate COVID-19 managed as outpatients. Study-wide results and limits: At recovery TRB diversity and richness exceeded healthy donors, after highly clonal active COVID-19 repertoires.

Each TRB amplification used roughly 220-550 ng of genomic DNA from blood. This clonotype has more than one count but fewer than ten. Its antigen is not identified. This CDR3 has 14 amino acids. Germline assignment: CDR1 KGHSH and CDR2 LQKENI. Unmatched junction bases numbered 6, after V lost 3 bases and J lost 6 bases. BIOMED2 TRB-A/B primer pools were used in multiplex TRB PCR. MiXCR was run by TCRdb on the multiplex PCR reads, yielding one entry per CDR3 protein. The sample holds several thousand distinct CDR3 sequences, 25% to 40% seen once. The source material was blood. This chain uses TRBV18 with TRBJ2-7; 9 bases line up with TRBD1. The receptor's source is a human donor with active COVID-19. The CDR3 DNA reads as TGTGCCAGCTCACCCATACAGGGGGCGGTCGAGCAGTACTTC. Translation gives CASSPIQGAVEQYF.